The 30 T cell receptor beta chains below were found in one sample sequenced in a study of post-analysis software for immune sequencing data. Study-level results: With TRBV5-6, TRBV5-1 and TRBV20-1 included, about 5 TRBV segments were more frequent in patients than in controls.

These receptors' targets are unknown. Researchers reported that TCR beta cDNA libraries carried unique molecular identifiers. In TCRdb, the PCR reads were re-called with MiXCR into one record per CDR3 protein. The sample lists 350,000 to 500,000 distinct CDR3 sequences, approximately 38% occurring once. The sample comprised blood. All receptors derive from a girl aged 2-10 years with multiple sclerosis.

This clonotype has more than one count but fewer than ten. The chain joins TRBV10-3 to TRBJ1-2, with 7 bases that match TRBD1. Germline assignment: CDR1 ENHRY and CDR2 SYGVKD. Trimming cost V 4 bases and J 0 bases; bases outside gene matches: 8. This CDR3 is built from 16 residues. DNA of the CDR3: TGTGCCATCAGTGGAGGCCGGGACAGCTCTAACTATGGCTACACCTTC. It codes for CAISGGRDSSNYGYTF.

This clonotype was counted between two and nine times. The chain is built from TRBV7-9 and TRBJ2-7, with a tentative D call TRBD1 (7 bases). The CDR3 consists of 15 residues. V lost 5 bases and J lost 3, with 17 bases in between. Germline CDR1 is SEHNR and CDR2 is FQNEAQ (reference sequence). CDR3 coding DNA: TGTGCCAGCAGCCCGGGGGACAGACCCCACTACGAGCAGTACTTC. As protein: CASSPGDRPHYEQYF.

J is TRBJ1-2 and V is TRBV7-9; D is perhaps TRBD1 (6 bases). CDR3 length: 13 amino acids. Germline V gives CDR1 SEHNR, CDR2 FQNEAQ (reference sequence). Between the trimmed V and J ends, which lost 3 bases and 8 bases, there was a span of 13 bases. The CDR3: CASSLSRGEGYTF. Here the CDR3 DNA reads TGTGCCAGCAGCTTGTCCAGGGGCGAAGGCTACACCTTC.

The chain employs TRBV5-1 and TRBJ1-1; 9 bases are shared with TRBD1. CDR3 length: 13 residues. From germline, CDR1 is SGHRS and CDR2 YFSETQ. Trimming cost V 8 bases and J 1 base; bases outside gene matches: 3. CDR3 DNA: TGCGCCAGATGGGGACAGGGGAACACTGAAGCTTTCTTT. This codes for CARWGQGNTEAFF.

This clonotype was observed at least ten times. The chain recombines TRBV6-6 with TRBJ2-2; tentatively, D is TRBD1 (6 bases). Trimming removed 2 bases at V and 4 bases at J, with 14 bases between. Germline values: CDR1 MNHNY, CDR2 SVGAGI (reference sequence). CDR3 length equals 16 residues. For the CDR3, the DNA is TGTGCCAGCAGTTACCCGGCCCACAGGGCCACCGGGGAGCTGTTTTTT. Translated: CASSYPAHRATGELFF.

The J gene is TRBJ2-4, the V gene TRBV7-6; weak D call: TRBD2 (6 bases). The J call is in doubt because the DNA end fits TRBJ2-7 better. The CDR3 extends over 16 amino acids. The germline V gene has CDR1 SGHVS and CDR2 FNYEAQ. CDR3 sequence: CASSLVAGQVSYEQYF. The CDR3 DNA is TGTGCCAGCAGCTTAGTGGCGGGGCAAGTATCCTACGAGCAGTACTTC.

This clonotype has just a few counts. The CDR3 nucleotides read TGTGCCAGCAGGGACCACCTGAGTGGAGAGACCCAGTACTTC. Translated, it gives CASRDHLSGETQYF. The genes are TRBV11-2 and TRBJ2-5, with unresolved D. CDR3 length equals 14 residues. Trimming shortened V by 6 bases and J by 4 bases, and 15 bases separated the two germline ends. Per germline, CDR1 SGHAT and CDR2 FQNNGV.

The rearrangement uses TRBV12-3 or TRBV12-4 and TRBJ2-1, with D possibly TRBD2 on 5 matching bases. The CDR3 totals 17 residues. V was clipped by 7 bases and J by 0 bases, with 19 bases between them. DNA of the CDR3: TGTGCCAGCAAGTACGAAGCGGCCTGGGGCTCCTACAATGAGCAGTTCTTC. Encoded protein: CASKYEAAWGSYNEQFF.

CDR3 protein: CASSLVPSQIGETQYF. CDR3 nucleotide sequence: TGCGCCAGCAGCTTGGTACCTAGTCAAATAGGAGAGACCCAGTACTTC. The rearrangement uses TRBV5-1 and TRBJ2-7; D gene ambiguous. The J call may be mistaken, given a closer DNA end match to TRBJ2-5. The CDR3 runs 16 residues. CDR1 and CDR2 from the germline V gene are SGHRS and YFSETQ.

This clonotype has at least ten counts. The J gene is TRBJ2-3, the V gene TRBV6-6; 9 bases agree with TRBD1. Germline assignment: CDR1 MNHNY and CDR2 SVGAGI (reference sequence). V trimming: 6 bases; J trimming: 4 bases; junction bases outside the gene matches: 8. The CDR3 has 15 residues. CDR3 sequence: CASRAGTGPPDTQYF. In nucleotides, the CDR3 is TGTGCCAGCAGGGCCGGGACAGGGCCTCCAGATACGCAGTATTTT.

This clonotype has just a few counts. The chain has TRBV5-6 and TRBJ2-1, with 10 bases aligning to TRBD1. V shed 0 bases, J shed 8 bases, and the junction held 5 bases outside the gene matches. There are 15 residues in the CDR3. Germline V gene sequence: CDR1 SGHDT, CDR2 YYEEEE. The CDR3 DNA is TGTGCCAGCAGCTTGGAAGGACAGGGGGTCGATGAGCAGTTCTTC. Translation: CASSLEGQGVDEQFF.

The table lists this clonotype with a few counts. This chain joins TRBV5-1 and TRBJ1-2; no reliable D call. Trimming took off 1 base at V and 0 bases at J, with 13 bases between the two ends. Germline V CDR1 and CDR2: SGHRS, YFSETQ. The CDR3 has 16 amino acids. The CDR3 bases are TGCGCCAGCAGCTTGCCTCGGGGAATTCCTAACTATGGCTACACCTTC. As protein: CASSLPRGIPNYGYTF.

This clonotype showed up just a few times. This rearrangement joins TRBV20-1 to TRBJ2-7; a weak D match, TRBD2 (5 bases). The germline V gene encodes CDR1 DFQATT and CDR2 SNEGSKA (reference sequence). Deletions cut 1 base from V and 4 bases from J, with 20 bases between. This CDR3 is 16 amino acids long. CDR3 DNA sequence: TGCAGTGCTAGAGCGGGAAAACTAGTGGCCTCTTACGAGCAGTACTTC. It yields the protein CSARAGKLVASYEQYF.

The chain links TRBV20-1 to TRBJ2-7, with TRBD2 matching 10 bases. Germline CDR1 DFQATT, CDR2 SNEGSKA (reference sequence). The CDR3 is 15 amino acids. The junction had 15 bases not matched to a gene; V was cut back by 6 bases and J by 7 bases. The CDR3 sequence: CSATAPAGGPGEQYF. CDR3 bases: TGCAGTGCCACGGCGCCAGCGGGAGGGCCAGGGGAGCAGTACTTC.

This chain joins TRBV20-1 and TRBJ2-3; TRBD1 matches 7 bases. V was clipped by 2 bases and J by 2 bases; unmatched bases: 7. The length of the CDR3 is 15 residues. In germline, CDR1 is DFQATT, CDR2 SNEGSKA (reference sequence). CDR3 sequence reads: CSARQWTGPTDTQYF. The CDR3 nucleotides are TGCAGTGCTAGACAATGGACAGGTCCCACAGATACGCAGTATTTT.

The V and J genes are TRBV4-2 and TRBJ1-5; no definite D call. CDR1 and CDR2 (germline): LGHNA, YNFKEQ. V was trimmed by 1 base and J by 7 bases, leaving 20 bases between them. The CDR3 extends over 17 amino acids. CDR3 in amino acids: CASSQAPWVHEAQPQHF. The CDR3 DNA sequence: TGTGCCAGCAGCCAAGCACCTTGGGTCCATGAGGCGCAGCCCCAGCATTTT.

The CDR3 loop is CASSLESGRWTEAFF. CDR3 nucleotide sequence: TGTGCCAGCAGCTTAGAGAGCGGGAGGTGGACTGAAGCTTTCTTT. The chain recombines TRBV7-6 with TRBJ1-1; D unclear. Per germline, CDR1 SGHVS and CDR2 FNYEAQ. This CDR3 has 15 residues. V lost 1 base to trimming and J lost 5 bases, with 14 bases between them.

The sample holds a few counts of this clonotype. The chain employs TRBV10-3 and TRBJ1-2; no clear D gene. The CDR3 spans 16 residues. The ends were cut back, 6 bases at V and 0 bases at J, with 17 bases in the middle. The V gene's germline CDR1 is ENHRY and CDR2 SYGVKD. Written as DNA, the CDR3 is TGTGCCATCAGCCCCGATCCCTACAGCACTAACTATGGCTACACCTTC. It is translated as CAISPDPYSTNYGYTF.

This clonotype has a single count. The rearrangement links TRBV5-1 to TRBJ2-3; D possibly corresponds to TRBD2 (6 bases). The CDR3 is made up of 16 amino acids. V gave up 1 base and J gave up 1 base, with 13 bases separating them. Germline lookup yields CDR1 SGHRS and CDR2 YFSETQ. The CDR3 nucleotides are TGCGCCAGCAGCTTGCAAGGGCCGGGGGGCACAGATACGCAGTATTTT. Amino acids: CASSLQGPGGTDTQYF. The full variable domain, with the rest looked up from reference TRBV5-1 and TRBJ2-3, is KAGVTQTPRYLIKTRGQQVTLSCSPISGHRSVSWYQQTPGQGLQFLFEYFSETQRNKGNFPGRFSGRQFSNSRSEMNVSTLELGDSALYLCASSLQGPGGTDTQYFGPGTRLTVL.

The rearrangement uses TRBV3-1 and TRBJ2-3; D remains unclear. Trimming removed 2 bases from V and 0 bases from J, with 12 bases in between. The CDR3 contains 16 residues. The V gene's germline CDR1 is LGHDT and CDR2 YNNKEL (reference sequence). CDR3 bases: TGTGCCAGCAGCCAACAAGGAGCATTAAGCACAGATACGCAGTATTTT. Protein sequence: CASSQQGALSTDTQYF.

CDR3 loop: CASSQVGFGRRTYEQYF. The CDR3 DNA reads TGTGCCAGCAGCCAAGTTGGGTTTGGACGGAGGACCTACGAGCAGTACTTC. The rearrangement uses TRBV3-1 and TRBJ2-7; possibly TRBD2 for D (5 bases). In germline, CDR1 is LGHDT, CDR2 YNNKEL (reference sequence). V was cut by 1 base and J by 2 bases, with 18 bases left in between. The CDR3 totals 17 residues.

This chain's CDR3 is CASSLEVSYGYTF. CDR3 DNA: TGTGCCAGCAGCTTAGAAGTCAGCTATGGCTACACCTTC. The chain recombines TRBV7-9 with TRBJ1-2; D gene ambiguous. The germline CDR1 and CDR2 sequences are SEHNR and FQNEAQ (reference sequence). The CDR3 contains 13 residues. Trimming took off 1 base at V and 4 bases at J, with 7 bases between the two ends.

The V call is TRBV20-1, the J call TRBJ1-1; D is undetermined. Germline CDR1 is DFQATT and CDR2 is SNEGSKA (reference sequence). CDR3 length equals 15 residues. Trimming cost V 0 bases and J 6 bases, with 17 bases left between them. The CDR3 DNA follows: TGCAGTGCTAGAGAGTTGCGGACTGGAAGGCCTGAAGCTTTCTTT. Amino acid sequence: CSARELRTGRPEAFF.

In its sample, this clonotype was seen a few times. This chain uses TRBV28 with TRBJ2-5, with 7 bases lining up with TRBD2. The junction had 6 bases not matched to a gene; V was cut back by 8 bases and J by 0 bases. CDR3 length: 14 amino acids. Germline assignment: CDR1 MDHEN and CDR2 SYDVKM. For the CDR3, the DNA is TGTGCCAGCTCACCAGCGGGGTACCAAGAGACCCAGTACTTC. Amino acids: CASSPAGYQETQYF.

The gene calls are TRBV11-2 and TRBJ2-3, with D possibly TRBD2 on 5 matching bases. The CDR3 loop spans 17 amino acids. V lost 0 bases, J lost 1 base, and 14 bases lay in between. Per germline, CDR1 SGHAT and CDR2 FQNNGV. The CDR3 reads CASSLEGQAVGTDTQYF. CDR3 in DNA: TGTGCCAGCAGCTTAGAGGGCCAAGCGGTCGGCACAGATACGCAGTATTTT.

CDR3 sequence: CATGLAGGWDEQFF. The CDR3 DNA follows: TGTGCCACGGGACTAGCGGGGGGGTGGGATGAGCAGTTCTTC. The chain employs TRBV6-2 or TRBV6-3 and TRBJ2-1; 16 bases match TRBD2. V trimming: 10 bases; J trimming: 8 bases; junction bases outside the gene matches: 5. Germline CDR1 MNHEY, CDR2 SVGEGT. The CDR3 covers 14 residues.

The chain has TRBV5-5 and TRBJ2-1; D not certain. The CDR3 length is 15 residues. Germline V CDR1 and CDR2: SGHKS, YYEKEE (reference sequence). Trimming removed 2 bases at V and 3 bases at J, with 12 bases between. The DNA of the CDR3 is TGTGCCAGCAGCTTTCTGGAATGGGGCTACAATGAGCAGTTCTTC. This gives the protein CASSFLEWGYNEQFF.

This clonotype occurred a few times. The chain combines TRBV29-1 with TRBJ2-3; a possible D gene is TRBD2 (5 bases). Germline lookup yields CDR1 SQVTM and CDR2 ANQGSEA. V gave up 3 bases and J gave up 0 bases, with 13 bases separating them. This CDR3 region has 15 residues. The CDR3 region has the DNA TGCAGCGTTGACCCGACTAACCCTAGCACAGATACGCAGTATTTT. Translated: CSVDPTNPSTDTQYF.

The genes are TRBV10-3 and TRBJ2-5; D uncertain. V lost 1 base to trimming and J lost 2 bases, with 8 bases between them. Germline lookup yields CDR1 ENHRY and CDR2 SYGVKD. CDR3 length: 14 residues. The CDR3 DNA reads as TGTGCCATCAGTGAGTACAGCGAACAAGAGACCCAGTACTTC. Translated, it gives CAISEYSEQETQYF.

The CDR3 region is CASSQDDPPERLAGGPETQYF. The CDR3 DNA is TGTGCCAGCAGCCAAGACGACCCCCCAGAAAGACTAGCGGGAGGACCAGAGACCCAGTACTTC. J is TRBJ2-5 and V is TRBV14, with 13 bases identical to TRBD2. Germline CDR1 is SGHDN and CDR2 is FVKESK. The V segment lost 0 bases and the J segment 4 bases; nucleotides outside the gene matches: 17. The CDR3 length is 21 residues.